This entry describes one T cell receptor (beta chain). The junction had 6 bases not matched to a gene; V was cut back by 6 bases and J by 3 bases. CDR1 and CDR2 from the germline V gene are SGHAT and FQDESV (reference sequence). The CDR3 spans 15 residues. The sample belongs to a study of shared T cell receptors in the human thymus. Produced via immunoSEQ multiplex PCR; TCRdb's table is partial and in-frame only. Among hundreds of thousands of clones, approximately 88% were seen once, and the ten largest hold around 0.0099%. These data were also filed under a second study, of human thymus T cells. From that report: Healthy Finnish infants having corrective surgery for congenital heart defects served as donors. Resections removed during corrective heart surgery provided the thymus tissue used. In thymic and blood repertoires alike, V and J usage looked biased. Highly overlapping thymic repertoires among unrelated individuals were reported in related research.

V is TRBV11-1 and J is TRBJ2-7; 12 nucleotides match TRBD2. The sample consisted of thymocytes. This receptor was taken from a boy under two years old with a congenital heart defect. The CDR3: CASSFRTSGDYEQYF. The CDR3 DNA sequence: TGTGCCAGCAGTTTTCGGACTAGCGGGGACTACGAGCAGTACTTC.